Presented here are 14 T cell receptor beta chains from one specimen sequenced in a study of T-cell reconstitution after alpha-beta-depleted transplantation in children. Library preparation (for TCRbeta) was performed with unique molecular identifiers. TCRdb called the PCR reads again in MiXCR, with one record for every CDR3 protein. The sample holds a few hundred thousand distinct CDR3 sequences, about an eighth seen once. The source was PBMCs, collected from the stem cell graft. These receptors all stem from a human donor who donated a stem cell graft to a child with Fanconi anemia.

Only a few counts were recorded for this clonotype. The chain uses TRBV7-3 and TRBJ1-6; 7 bases line up with TRBD1. V lost 5 bases and J lost 5; bases outside the gene matches: 3. Per the germline V gene, CDR1 is SGHTA and CDR2 is FQGTGA. The CDR3 consists of 14 residues. This CDR3 reads CASSRDSHNSPLHF. CDR3 bases: TGTGCCAGCAGCCGGGACAGCCATAATTCACCCCTCCACTTT.

This clonotype has only a few counts. The chain recombines TRBV7-2 with TRBJ2-1, with 10 bases aligning to TRBD2. The V segment lost 4 bases and the J segment 7 bases; nucleotides outside the gene matches: 10. This CDR3 comprises 16 residues. Per germline, CDR1 SGHTA and CDR2 FQGNSA. For the CDR3, the DNA is TGTGCCAGCAGCTCGCGGACTAGCGGCGGAGGTAATGAGCAGTTCTTC. Protein sequence: CASSSRTSGGGNEQFF.

The gene calls are TRBV18 and TRBJ1-5; a possible D gene is TRBD1 (5 bases). The CDR3 is made up of 14 amino acids. With 3 bases removed from V and 6 bases from J, the gap between germline ends came to 12 bases. Germline assignment: CDR1 KGHSH and CDR2 LQKENI. CDR3 coding DNA: TGTGCCAGCTCACCGGGCAGGGAAGGTCAGCCCCAGCATTTT. Its protein is CASSPGREGQPQHF.

This clonotype showed up many times. This chain links TRBV2 with TRBJ2-3, with D unclear. This CDR3 region has 14 residues. Trimming cost V 5 bases and J 1 base, with 10 bases left between them. In germline, CDR1 is SNHLY, CDR2 FYNNEI. DNA for the CDR3: TGTGCCAGCAGTCCTACGAGAGGCACAGATACGCAGTATTTT. Protein: CASSPTRGTDTQYF.

This sequence joins TRBV28 and TRBJ2-5; 11 nucleotides line up with TRBD2. Germline CDR1 reads MDHEN; CDR2 reads SYDVKM. The CDR3 consists of 14 residues. The V and J ends lost 7 bases and 9 bases, in that order; junction bases with no gene match: 10. The CDR3 spells CASKVAGGSGAQYF. CDR3 bases: TGTGCCAGCAAAGTAGCGGGGGGGTCAGGGGCCCAGTACTTC.

This chain's CDR3 is CASSLGQGRKTNEKLFF. CDR3 DNA: TGTGCCAGCAGTTTGGGCCAGGGGAGAAAAACTAATGAAAAACTGTTTTTT. The chain has TRBV27 and TRBJ1-4; a possible D gene is TRBD1 (6 bases). The CDR3 is 17 residues long. Trimming removed 3 bases from V and 1 base from J, with 15 bases in between. The V gene's germline CDR1 is MNHEY and CDR2 SMNVEV (reference sequence).

This clonotype was counted between two and nine times. V and J are TRBV29-1 and TRBJ2-1; 9 bases are a match to TRBD2. The CDR3 loop spans 11 amino acids. Germline-derived CDR1 and CDR2 are SQVTM and ANQGSEA. As DNA, the CDR3 is TGCACGGGGACTAGCCCAAATGAGCAGTTCTTC. Translating it yields CTGTSPNEQFF.

This clonotype came up many times. The chain recombines TRBV4-1 with TRBJ1-1; D may be TRBD1 (6 bases). Trimming took 4 bases from V and 0 from J, leaving 12 bases between them. The CDR3 contains 15 residues. The germline V gene has CDR1 MGHRA and CDR2 YSYEKL. CDR3: CASSREGGMNTEAFF. CDR3 in DNA: TGCGCCAGCAGCCGCGAGGGGGGCATGAACACTGAAGCTTTCTTT.

V gene TRBV2 combines with J gene TRBJ1-6; D is undetermined. From germline, CDR1 is SNHLY and CDR2 FYNNEI. Trimming took 3 bases from V and 11 from J, leaving 8 bases between them. This CDR3 contains 12 residues. The CDR3 loop is CASSDFSAPLHF. The CDR3 DNA is TGTGCCAGCAGTGACTTCTCCGCACCCCTCCACTTT.

CDR3 in DNA: TGTGCCAGCAGTGCGGACAGCTATAATTCACCCCTCCACTTT. This translates into CASSADSYNSPLHF. The chain joins TRBV28 to TRBJ1-6; D is possibly TRBD1 (6 bases). Germline V gene lookup returns CDR1 MDHEN and CDR2 SYDVKM. This CDR3 spans 14 amino acids. Trimming removed 5 bases from V and 3 bases from J, with 8 bases in between.

This clonotype was counted ten times or more. This rearrangement joins TRBV6-1 to TRBJ2-1; D may be TRBD2 (7 bases). V was cut by 2 bases and J by 7 bases, with 18 bases left in between. Germline CDR1 reads MNHNS; CDR2 reads SASEGT. CDR3 length: 16 residues. The CDR3 is CASSELTGGLWNEQFF. The CDR3 DNA follows: TGTGCCAGCAGTGAACTCACGGGGGGCCTTTGGAATGAGCAGTTCTTC.

Only a few counts were recorded for this clonotype. This CDR3 reads CATGLGGLNEQFF. The CDR3 region has the DNA TGTGCCACCGGTCTCGGCGGGCTGAATGAGCAGTTCTTC. The chain joins TRBV10-3 to TRBJ2-1, with D tentatively TRBD2 (5 bases). CDR3 length equals 13 residues. The germline V and J ends were trimmed by 10 bases and 7 bases, with 17 bases remaining between them. Germline values: CDR1 ENHRY, CDR2 SYGVKD.

The V and J genes are TRBV6-2 or TRBV6-3 and TRBJ1-1; possibly TRBD1 for D (6 bases). Germline CDR1 and CDR2: MNHEY and SVGEGT. Between the trimmed V and J ends, which lost 5 bases and 1 base, there was a span of 14 bases. The CDR3 has 15 residues. The CDR3 coding sequence is TGTGCCAGCAGTCCCTTCGAGGGGGGGAACACTGAAGCTTTCTTT. The encoded protein is CASSPFEGGNTEAFF.

This clonotype occurred many times. The chain recombines TRBV5-1 with TRBJ2-3; 15 positions agree with TRBD2. Trimming took 4 bases from V and 5 from J; bases not matched to a gene: 8. The CDR3 loop spans 17 amino acids. The germline V gene encodes CDR1 SGHRS and CDR2 YFSETQ. The CDR3 spells CASSPGLAGGRQDTQYF. The DNA for the CDR3 is TGCGCCAGCAGCCCCGGACTAGCGGGGGGGCGTCAAGATACGCAGTATTTT. Complete variable domain (other parts from reference TRBV5-1 and TRBJ2-3): KAGVTQTPRYLIKTRGQQVTLSCSPISGHRSVSWYQQTPGQGLQFLFEYFSETQRNKGNFPGRFSGRQFSNSRSEMNVSTLELGDSALYLCASSPGLAGGRQDTQYFGPGTRLTVL.